This T cell receptor (beta chain) was observed in a study of T-cell reconstitution after alpha-beta-depleted transplantation in children. Study-wide points: One year post-transplant, T-cell counts and diversity were largely derived from T cells produced anew. For some patients, TCRbeta diversity was high at day 60 because of recipient T cells and thymic progenitors that survived. Alpha-beta T cells about two months after transplant reportedly derived from several hundred expanded graft clones.

V dropped 0 bases and J dropped 3 bases, with 12 bases sitting between them. The CDR3 is 15 residues long. Germline V gene data show CDR1 as SGHTA and CDR2 as FQGNSA. It was with unique molecular identifiers that the TCRbeta library was prepared. MiXCR, run by TCRdb on the PCR reads, gives a single entry per CDR3 protein. Altogether almost 600,000 distinct CDR3 sequences are present, around 27% being singletons, with the ten largest covering about 35%. As to this clonotype: Antigen unknown.

The chain has TRBV7-2 and TRBJ2-7; D gene uncertain. This TCR came from a boy less than two years old with Wiskott-Aldrich syndrome, due to receive a stem cell transplant. Sequencing was performed on PBMCs, taken before TCRalphabeta/CD19-depleted stem cell transplant. The CDR3 sequence is CASSLAPWPNYEQYF. In DNA, the CDR3 is TGTGCCAGCAGCTTAGCCCCGTGGCCTAACTACGAGCAGTACTTC.